A single sample gave rise to the 2 T cell receptor beta chains below, sequenced in a study of control samples from healthy donors and cancer patients (dated by TCRdb to 2020 to 2021). The method was the immunoSEQ multiplex PCR assay. TCRdb carries this immuneACCESS record with in-frame sequences only. Its versions omit some clonotypes, under half of them owing to an unresolved V gene in the studies checked, with the rest unexplained. This sample has some 140,000 clones in its table, and 80% to 90% of those were observed once. The ten largest make up just over 8.5% of the sample. The sequenced sample consisted of blood. These receptors came from a woman aged 25 to 39 in good health.

This chain connects TRBV28 to TRBJ2-1; D is perhaps TRBD1 or TRBD2 (5 bases each). Looked up from germline, CDR1 is MDHEN and CDR2 is SYDVKM. V lost 8 bases and J 0 bases, leaving 8 bases between the germline ends. This CDR3 has 13 residues. The CDR3 DNA is TGTGCCAGCGGGACCCCCTCCTACAATGAGCAGTTCTTC. Residues: CASGTPSYNEQFF.

The table lists this clone with a few counts. The chain uses TRBV24-1 and TRBJ1-6; 7 positions agree with TRBD1. Germline CDR1 is KGHDR and CDR2 is SFDVKD. Losses at the gene ends were 10 bases for V and 7 bases for J; bases not matched to a gene: 6. This CDR3 is 13 amino acids long. This CDR3 reads CATQKTGNSPLHF. The DNA of the CDR3 is TGTGCCACGCAAAAGACAGGGAATTCACCCCTCCACTTT.